Presented here are 20 T cell receptor beta chains from one specimen sequenced in a study of graft-versus-host responses after intestinal transplantation. Sequencing was performed with immunoSEQ multiplex PCR; in TCRdb, only in-frame clones are kept and a portion is missing. The table records about 60,000 clones, roughly 90% of them present only once. The authors processed graft tissue to release intraepithelial and lamina propria lymphocytes. Specimen: ileum tissue, collected more than 350 days after transplant. The receptors stem from a human patient who received an intestinal transplant, so some T cells may come from the graft donor.

The rearrangement uses TRBV29-1 and TRBJ2-3; TRBD2 might be the D (7 bases). CDR1 SQVTM and CDR2 ANQGSEA come from the germline V gene. The CDR3 is 13 residues long. V was shortened by 5 bases and J by 5 bases, with 14 bases between the two germline ends. The DNA of the CDR3 is TGCAGCGTTCGCACGGGGGGCGTAGATACGCAGTATTTT. Translating gives CSVRTGGVDTQYF.

The V and J genes are TRBV9 and TRBJ1-3; 7 bases match TRBD1. J gave up 2 bases and V 2 bases, and 1 base lay outside the gene matches. The germline CDR1 and CDR2 sequences are SGDLS and YYNGEE. The CDR3 sequence is 14 residues long. DNA for the CDR3: TGTGCCAGCAGCGTTGGGACAGCTGGAAACACCATATATTTT. Translated, it gives CASSVGTAGNTIYF.

V is TRBV29-1 and J is TRBJ2-7; TRBD1 might be the D (6 bases). The V gene lost 6 bases and the J gene lost 0 bases, with 12 bases spanning the gap. In germline, CDR1 is SQVTM, CDR2 ANQGSEA. The CDR3 is 13 amino acids. CDR3 bases: TGCAGCGTACAGGGCTTCAGCTCCTACGAGCAGTACTTC. Translating gives CSVQGFSSYEQYF.

V is TRBV6-1 and J is TRBJ2-1; no definite D call. The CDR3 extends over 14 amino acids. The germline V gene encodes CDR1 MNHNS and CDR2 SASEGT. The V end was cut by 2 bases, the J end by 5 bases, with 10 bases between. DNA for the CDR3: TGTGCCAGCAGTGAATTTCGTAAAAACAATGAGCAGTTCTTC. Protein: CASSEFRKNNEQFF.

The chain links TRBV18 to TRBJ2-6; TRBD1 agrees at 7 bases. This CDR3 has 17 amino acids. Germline lookup yields CDR1 KGHSH and CDR2 LQKENI. V gave up 2 bases and J gave up 0 bases; unmatched junction bases: 4. The CDR3 DNA follows: TGTGCCAGCTCACCATACCGGGACAGCTCTGGGGCCAACGTCCTGACTTTC. Translation: CASSPYRDSSGANVLTF.

The chain combines TRBV7-3 with TRBJ2-3; 7 positions agree with TRBD2. Per germline, CDR1 SGHTA and CDR2 FQGTGA. Trimming removed 0 bases from V and 1 base from J; junction bases left unmatched: 4. The CDR3 has 16 amino acids. CDR3 bases: TGTGCCAGCAGCTTAACTAGCGGGCCTGGCACAGATACGCAGTATTTT. It codes for CASSLTSGPGTDTQYF.

As concerns this clone: In the same sample, other DNA sequences code for this CDR3. This chain connects TRBV28 to TRBJ2-1; 9 nucleotides agree with TRBD2. Trimming removed 2 bases from V and 6 bases from J; junction bases left unmatched: 14. This CDR3 contains 18 residues. Germline loops: CDR1 MDHEN, CDR2 SYDVKM. The CDR3 DNA follows: TGTGCCAGCAGTTTAACCCCTCTTCTAAGCGGGAGGATCAATGAGCAGTTCTTC. Translating it yields CASSLTPLLSGRINEQFF.

The chain uses TRBV12-5 and TRBJ2-5, with D possibly being TRBD2 (6 bases). The assigned J gene may be wrong: the sequence end matches TRBJ2-7 better. This CDR3 has 11 residues. In germline, CDR1 is LGHNT, CDR2 FRNRAP. The CDR3 DNA reads TGTGCTAGCGGGGGAACCTACGAGCAGTACTTC. Translated, it gives CASGGTYEQYF.

This chain links TRBV27 with TRBJ1-3; D might be TRBD1 (5 bases). CDR3 size: 16 residues. The V gene's germline CDR1 is MNHEY and CDR2 SMNVEV (reference sequence). V lost 5 bases and J 0 bases, leaving 14 bases between the germline ends. The CDR3 nucleotides read TGTGCCAGCAGTGCCCGGGACGGGGGCTCTGGAAACACCATATATTTT. Translated: CASSARDGGSGNTIYF.

The genes are TRBV11-2 and TRBJ2-5, with D tentatively TRBD1 or TRBD2 (6 bases each). The CDR3 is made up of 15 amino acids. Trimming took 1 base from V and 2 from J, leaving 11 bases between them. CDR1 and CDR2 from the germline V gene are SGHAT and FQNNGV. CDR3 in amino acids: CASSLVGGRQETQYF. As DNA, the CDR3 is TGTGCCAGCAGCTTAGTCGGGGGCAGGCAAGAGACCCAGTACTTC.

This sequence joins TRBV5-1 and TRBJ1-1, with TRBD1 as a possible D gene (5 bases). CDR1 and CDR2 (germline): SGHRS, YFSETQ. This CDR3 region has 15 residues. V shed 0 bases and J shed 5 bases, with 14 bases lying between them. In DNA, the CDR3 is TGCGCCAGCAGCTTGGGGGGTCGAGGGACTACTGAAGCTTTCTTT. It is translated as CASSLGGRGTTEAFF.

The J gene is TRBJ2-7, the V gene TRBV5-1; weak D call: TRBD1 (6 bases). With 1 base removed from V and 1 base from J, the gap between germline ends came to 18 bases. This CDR3 region has 17 residues. Germline lookup yields CDR1 SGHRS and CDR2 YFSETQ. This CDR3 is CASSLNPPGQRSYEQYF. Here the CDR3 DNA reads TGCGCCAGCAGCTTGAACCCACCGGGACAACGGTCCTACGAGCAGTACTTC.

J is TRBJ1-2 and V is TRBV7-9; D possibly corresponds to TRBD1 (5 bases). V shed 3 bases and J shed 6 bases, with 14 bases lying between them. Per germline, CDR1 SEHNR and CDR2 FQNEAQ (reference sequence). This CDR3 region has 14 residues. The CDR3 nucleotides read TGTGCCAGCAGCTTCGGAATTGGGACTGATGGCTACACCTTC. It codes for CASSFGIGTDGYTF.

This sequence joins TRBV18 and TRBJ2-6; no clear D gene. Germline loops: CDR1 KGHSH, CDR2 LQKENI. The CDR3 runs 15 residues. V was clipped by 3 bases and J by 1 base, with 7 bases between them. The CDR3: CASSPGTSGANVLTF. The DNA of the CDR3 is TGTGCCAGCTCACCCGGAACTTCTGGGGCCAACGTCCTGACTTTC. The whole variable domain, filled in from reference TRBV18 and TRBJ2-6, reads NAGVMQNPRHLVRRRGQEARLRCSPMKGHSHVYWYRQLPEEGLKFMVYLQKENIIDESGMPKERFSAEFPKEGPSILRIQQVVRGDSAAYFCASSPGTSGANVLTFGAGSRLTVL.

Notes on this clone: The junction departs from the called germline gene at one end, perhaps through a read error. The same CDR3 is also encoded by other DNA sequences in this sample. CDR3 DNA sequence: TGTGCTAGCAGCTTAGAGGGGGCGGGTGACAATGAGCAGTTCTTC. Translated: CASSLEGAGDNEQFF. The chain combines TRBV7-7 with TRBJ2-1; 7 nucleotides agree with TRBD1. Germline CDR1 and CDR2: SSHAT and FNYEAQ (reference sequence). The CDR3 covers 15 residues.

The gene calls are TRBV5-1 and TRBJ2-7; D is possibly TRBD2 (5 bases). CDR3 size: 12 residues. V lost 2 bases and J 4 bases, leaving 7 bases between the germline ends. Germline CDR1 reads SGHRS; CDR2 reads YFSETQ. CDR3 DNA sequence: TGCGCCAGCAGCTTACGGGGATACGAGCAGTACTTC. It translates to CASSLRGYEQYF.

This clone was counted a single time. The V and J genes are TRBV5-1 and TRBJ2-2; D not resolved. CDR1 and CDR2 (germline): SGHRS, YFSETQ. The CDR3 runs 13 residues. The V end was cut by 4 bases, the J end by 4 bases, with 8 bases between. CDR3 loop: CASSLQSTGELFF. The CDR3 DNA sequence: TGCGCCAGCAGCCTACAGTCCACCGGGGAGCTGTTTTTT. The full variable domain, completed using reference TRBV5-1 and TRBJ2-2, is KAGVTQTPRYLIKTRGQQVTLSCSPISGHRSVSWYQQTPGQGLQFLFEYFSETQRNKGNFPGRFSGRQFSNSRSEMNVSTLELGDSALYLCASSLQSTGELFFGEGSRLTVL.

This clone was detected only once. The chain employs TRBV4-1 and TRBJ2-5, with 8 bases identical to TRBD1. The end of the DNA fits TRBJ2-7 better, so the J call may be wrong. The CDR3 totals 16 residues. The germline gives CDR1 MGHRA, CDR2 YSYEKL. This chain's CDR3 is CASSQEYDTGGYEQYF. The DNA for the CDR3 is TGCGCCAGCAGCCAAGAATATGACACAGGGGGTTACGAGCAGTACTTC.

The J gene is TRBJ1-5, the V gene TRBV5-1; 8 bases are a match to TRBD1. Germline V gene sequence: CDR1 SGHRS, CDR2 YFSETQ. V shed 1 base, J shed 1 base, and the junction held 1 base outside the gene matches. The CDR3 is made up of 15 amino acids. The DNA of the CDR3 is TGCGCCAGCAGCTTGCAGGGGGCGAGCAATCAGCCCCAGCATTTT. As protein: CASSLQGASNQPQHF.

The rearrangement uses TRBV30 and TRBJ2-2; no clear D. V was pared by 2 bases and J by 5 bases, with 6 bases between. CDR1 and CDR2 (germline): GTSNPN, SVGIG (reference sequence). CDR3 length: 12 amino acids. The CDR3, as DNA: TGTGCCTGGAGTATAATAACCGGGGAGCTGTTTTTT. Translating it yields CAWSIITGELFF.